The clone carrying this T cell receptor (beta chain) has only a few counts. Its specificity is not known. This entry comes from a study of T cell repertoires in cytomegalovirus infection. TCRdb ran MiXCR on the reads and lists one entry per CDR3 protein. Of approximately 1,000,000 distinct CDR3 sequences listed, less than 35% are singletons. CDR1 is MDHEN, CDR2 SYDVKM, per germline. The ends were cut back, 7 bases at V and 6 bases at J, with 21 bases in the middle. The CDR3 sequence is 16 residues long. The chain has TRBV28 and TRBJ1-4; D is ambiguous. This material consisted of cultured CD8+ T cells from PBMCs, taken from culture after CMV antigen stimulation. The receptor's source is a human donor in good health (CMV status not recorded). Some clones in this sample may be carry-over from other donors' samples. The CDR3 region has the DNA TGTGCCAGCACCCCTCGGACGCAAGGGCCTGATGAAAAACTGTTTTTT. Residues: CASTPRTQGPDEKLFF.